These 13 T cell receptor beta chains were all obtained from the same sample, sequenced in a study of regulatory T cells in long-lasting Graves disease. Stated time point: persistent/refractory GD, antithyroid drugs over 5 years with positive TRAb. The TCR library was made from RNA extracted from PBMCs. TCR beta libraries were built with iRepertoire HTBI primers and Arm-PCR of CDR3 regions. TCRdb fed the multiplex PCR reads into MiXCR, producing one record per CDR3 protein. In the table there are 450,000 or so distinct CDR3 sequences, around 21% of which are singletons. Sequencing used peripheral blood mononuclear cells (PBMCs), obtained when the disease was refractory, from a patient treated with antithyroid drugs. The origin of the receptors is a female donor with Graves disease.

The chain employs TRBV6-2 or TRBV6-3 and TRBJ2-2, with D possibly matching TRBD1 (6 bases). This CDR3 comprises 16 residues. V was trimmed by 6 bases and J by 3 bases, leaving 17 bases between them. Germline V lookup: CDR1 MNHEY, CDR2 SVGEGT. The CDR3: CASRGQRDTYTGELFF. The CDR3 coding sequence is TGTGCCAGCAGGGGACAACGGGACACCTACACCGGGGAGCTGTTTTTT.

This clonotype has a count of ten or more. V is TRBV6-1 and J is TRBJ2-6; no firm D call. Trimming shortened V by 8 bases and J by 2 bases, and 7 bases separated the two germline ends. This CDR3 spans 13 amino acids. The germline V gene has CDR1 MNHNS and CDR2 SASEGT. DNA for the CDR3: TGTGCCAGCCGAGCCCCTGGGGCCAACGTCCTGACTTTC. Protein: CASRAPGANVLTF.

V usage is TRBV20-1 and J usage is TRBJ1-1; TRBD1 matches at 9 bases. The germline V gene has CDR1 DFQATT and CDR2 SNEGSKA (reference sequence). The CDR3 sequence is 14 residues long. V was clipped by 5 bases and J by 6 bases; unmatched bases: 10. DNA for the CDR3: TGCAGTGCTCGCAAGGGGACAGGGTTCCCTGAAGCTTTCTTT. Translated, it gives CSARKGTGFPEAFF.

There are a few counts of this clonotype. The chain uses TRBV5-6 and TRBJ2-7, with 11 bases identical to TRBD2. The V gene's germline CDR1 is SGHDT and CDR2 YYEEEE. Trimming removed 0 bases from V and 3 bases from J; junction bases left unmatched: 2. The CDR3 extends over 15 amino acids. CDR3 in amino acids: CASSLEGLADYEQYF. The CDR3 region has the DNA TGTGCCAGCAGCTTGGAGGGACTAGCGGACTACGAGCAGTACTTC. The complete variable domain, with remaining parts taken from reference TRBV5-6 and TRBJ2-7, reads DAGVTQSPTHLIKTRGQQVTLRCSPKSGHDTVSWYQQALGQGPQFIFQYYEEEERQRGNFPDRFSGHQFPNYSSELNVNALLLGDSALYLCASSLEGLADYEQYFGPGTRLTVT.

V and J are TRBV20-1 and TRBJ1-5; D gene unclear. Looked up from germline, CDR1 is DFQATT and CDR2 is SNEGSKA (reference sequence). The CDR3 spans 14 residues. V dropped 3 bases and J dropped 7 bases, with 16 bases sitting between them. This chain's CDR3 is CSARFQGQPQPQHF. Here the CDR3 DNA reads TGCAGTGCTAGGTTTCAAGGCCAGCCGCAGCCCCAGCATTTT.

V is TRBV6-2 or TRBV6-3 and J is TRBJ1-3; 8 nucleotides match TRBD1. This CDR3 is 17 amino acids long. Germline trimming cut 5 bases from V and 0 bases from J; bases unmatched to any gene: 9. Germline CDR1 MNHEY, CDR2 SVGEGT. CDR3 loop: CASSEKGQESSGNTIYF. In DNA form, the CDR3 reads TGTGCCAGCAGTGAGAAGGGACAGGAGAGCTCTGGAAACACCATATATTTT.

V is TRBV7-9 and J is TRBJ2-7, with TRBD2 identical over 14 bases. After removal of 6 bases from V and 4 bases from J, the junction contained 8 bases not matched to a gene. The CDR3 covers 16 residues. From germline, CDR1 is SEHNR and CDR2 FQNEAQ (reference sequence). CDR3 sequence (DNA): TGTGCCAGCAGAAGACCCGGGACTAGCGGGAGTTACGAGCAGTACTTC. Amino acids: CASRRPGTSGSYEQYF.

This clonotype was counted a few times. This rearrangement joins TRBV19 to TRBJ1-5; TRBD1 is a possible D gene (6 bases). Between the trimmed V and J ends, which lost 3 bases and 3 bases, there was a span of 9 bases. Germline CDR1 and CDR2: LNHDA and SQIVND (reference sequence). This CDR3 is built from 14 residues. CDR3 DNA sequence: TGTGCCAGTAGTATCCGACAGGTCAATCAGCCCCAGCATTTT. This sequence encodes CASSIRQVNQPQHF.

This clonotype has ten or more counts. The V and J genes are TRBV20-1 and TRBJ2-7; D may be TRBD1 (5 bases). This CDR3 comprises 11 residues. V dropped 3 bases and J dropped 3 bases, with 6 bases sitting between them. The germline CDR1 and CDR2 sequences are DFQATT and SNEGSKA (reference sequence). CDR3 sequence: CSASQGYEQYF. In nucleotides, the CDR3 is TGCAGTGCTAGCCAGGGCTACGAGCAGTACTTC.

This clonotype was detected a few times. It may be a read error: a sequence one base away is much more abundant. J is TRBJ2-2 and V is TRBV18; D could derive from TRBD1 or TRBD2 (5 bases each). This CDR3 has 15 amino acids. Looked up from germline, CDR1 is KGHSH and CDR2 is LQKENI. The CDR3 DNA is TGTGCCAGCTCACCAGCCGACAGCTCGTCCGGGGAGCTGCTTTTT. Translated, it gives CASSPADSSSGELLF.

The CDR3 bases are TGTGCCAGCAGCTTAGTTCACGGAGGCCCCTACAATGAGCAGTTCTTC. Its protein product is CASSLVHGGPYNEQFF. This chain joins TRBV11-2 and TRBJ2-1, with TRBD2 as a possible D gene (5 bases). Trimming pared 1 base from V and 2 bases from J, leaving 12 bases between. Germline CDR1 is SGHAT and CDR2 is FQNNGV. The CDR3 is 16 residues long.

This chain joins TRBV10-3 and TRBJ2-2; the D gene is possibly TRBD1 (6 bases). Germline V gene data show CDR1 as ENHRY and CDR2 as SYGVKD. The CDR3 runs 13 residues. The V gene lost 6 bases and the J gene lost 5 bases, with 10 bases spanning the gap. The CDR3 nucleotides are TGTGCCATCAGGGAAGACAGGACCGGGGAGCTGTTTTTT. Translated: CAIREDRTGELFF.

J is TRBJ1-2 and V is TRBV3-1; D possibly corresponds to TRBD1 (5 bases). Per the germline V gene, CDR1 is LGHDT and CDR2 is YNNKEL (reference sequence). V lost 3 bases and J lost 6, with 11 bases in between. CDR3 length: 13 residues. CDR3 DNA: TGTGCCAGCAGCCAGCAGGGCCCCCATGGCTACACCTTC. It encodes CASSQQGPHGYTF.